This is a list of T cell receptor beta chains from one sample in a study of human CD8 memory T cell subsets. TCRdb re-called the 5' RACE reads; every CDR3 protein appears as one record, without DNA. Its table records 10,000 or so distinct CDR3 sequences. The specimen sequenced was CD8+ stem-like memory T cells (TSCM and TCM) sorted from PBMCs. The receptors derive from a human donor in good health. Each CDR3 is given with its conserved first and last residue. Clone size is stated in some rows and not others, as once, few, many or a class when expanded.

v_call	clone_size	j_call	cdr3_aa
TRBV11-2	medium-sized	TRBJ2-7	CASSERQGASYEQYF
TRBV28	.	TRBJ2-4	CASSTTLGQYF
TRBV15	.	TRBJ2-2	CATSIDRETGELFF
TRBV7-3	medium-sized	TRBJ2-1	CASSLGAAYNEQFF
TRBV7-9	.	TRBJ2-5	CASSLQGSYQETQYF
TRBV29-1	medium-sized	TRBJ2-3	CSGLARDRGLVTDTQYF
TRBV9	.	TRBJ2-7	CASSAGGRAVDEQYF
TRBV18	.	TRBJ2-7	CASSPPGLAGVYYEQYF
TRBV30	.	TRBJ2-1	CAWSDAWTSGSDEQFF
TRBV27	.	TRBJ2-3	CASSGGRAGGRSDTQYF
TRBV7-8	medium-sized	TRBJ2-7	CASSFDRTYEQYF
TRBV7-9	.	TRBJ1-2	CASSPGVGYTF
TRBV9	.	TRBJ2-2	CASSSGGDPYTGELFF
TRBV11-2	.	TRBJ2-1	CASSPPQTYNEQFF
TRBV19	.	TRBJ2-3	CASRIPGGEDGDTQYF
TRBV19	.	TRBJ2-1	CASSTLRSSYNEQFF
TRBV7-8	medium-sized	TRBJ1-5	CASSLEVGQPQHF
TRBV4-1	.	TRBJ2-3	CASSQRWSGGTDTQYF
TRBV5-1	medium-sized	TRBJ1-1	CASSLWQGNTEAFF
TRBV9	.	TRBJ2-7	CASSVEAGLAGGLNEQYF
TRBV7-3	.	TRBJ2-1	CASSFSSDYNEQFF
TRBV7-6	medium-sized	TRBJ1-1	CASSLGGAEAFF
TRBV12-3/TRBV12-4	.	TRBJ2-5	CASSLGGRAQETQYF